These 32 T cell receptor beta chains came from one sample sequenced in a study of cytomegalovirus exposure and HLA in healthy donors. 60 Vbeta and 13 Jbeta primers were used in PCR. The repertoire was sequenced with immunoSEQ multiplex PCR; TCRdb's copy has only in-frame clones and lacks some. The repertoire has about 160,000 clones, 70% of them found once; the top ten carry roughly 4.5%. The specimen was PBMCs. These receptors were taken from a man aged 18 to 29 in good health and CMV-seropositive.

This clone showed up just a few times. The chain joins TRBV15 to TRBJ2-2, with a weak D call TRBD2 (5 bases). The germline gives CDR1 LNHNV, CDR2 YYDKDF (reference sequence). This CDR3 is built from 15 residues. V lost 1 base and J 4 bases, leaving 10 bases between the germline ends. The CDR3 sequence: CATSRGVGSTGELFF. The CDR3 DNA reads TGTGCCACCAGCAGAGGGGTGGGGAGCACCGGGGAGCTGTTTTTT. Based on the CDR3 plus reference TRBV15 and TRBJ2-2, the full variable domain is DAMVIQNPRYQVTQFGKPVTLSCSQTLNHNVMYWYQQKSSQAPKLLFHYYDKDFNNEADTPDNFQSRRPNTSFCFLDIRSPGLGDTAMYLCATSRGVGSTGELFFGEGSRLTVL.

This clone turned up a few times. The chain's CDR3 is CASSVDGSGGAVEQFF. In DNA, the CDR3 is TGTGCCAGCAGCGTAGACGGGAGCGGGGGGGCCGTTGAGCAGTTCTTC. This chain uses TRBV9 with TRBJ2-1; TRBD2 aligns across 10 bases. Germline CDR1 is SGDLS and CDR2 is YYNGEE. This CDR3 comprises 16 residues. The V segment lost 0 bases and the J segment 9 bases; nucleotides outside the gene matches: 9.

V is TRBV4-2 and J is TRBJ2-2, with unresolved D. The V and J ends lost 2 bases and 6 bases respectively, with 13 bases between them. Germline CDR1 is LGHNA and CDR2 is YNFKEQ. This CDR3 region has 15 residues. CDR3 residues: CASSQQQKSPGELFF. CDR3 DNA: TGTGCCAGCAGCCAACAACAGAAGAGCCCCGGGGAGCTGTTTTTT.

The rearrangement joins TRBV15 to TRBJ2-6, with a tentative D call TRBD1 (6 bases). The CDR3 is 15 amino acids. With 8 bases removed from V and 4 bases from J, the gap between germline ends came to 15 bases. Germline CDR1 is LNHNV and CDR2 is YYDKDF (reference sequence). The CDR3 nucleotides read TGTGCCACCGGAAAGGGGGTTTCCGGGGCCAACGTCCTGACTTTC. This encodes CATGKGVSGANVLTF.

This clone was observed a few times. V is TRBV2 and J is TRBJ2-3; possibly TRBD2 for D (5 bases). Germline V gene lookup returns CDR1 SNHLY and CDR2 FYNNEI. The CDR3 is 13 amino acids. V was trimmed by 6 bases and J by 14 bases, leaving 21 bases between them. As DNA, the CDR3 is TGTGCCAGCAGCGTCGGAGGCTTGTCCTTCTTGTATTTT. It yields the protein CASSVGGLSFLYF.

The J gene is TRBJ2-1, the V gene TRBV25-1; 11 nucleotides line up with TRBD2. The germline V gene encodes CDR1 MGHDK and CDR2 SYGVNS. The trim removed 1 base at V and 9 bases at J, leaving 11 bases unmatched. The CDR3 is 17 amino acids. The DNA of the CDR3 is TGTGCCAGCAGTGAATTCCTAGCGGGAGGAGGTGGGGGTGAGCAGTTCTTC. Translating gives CASSEFLAGGGGGEQFF.

Notes on this clone: The same CDR3 also results from other DNA sequences found in this sample. The chain recombines TRBV11-2 with TRBJ1-4; 10 nucleotides agree with TRBD1. The CDR3 runs to 14 residues. Germline CDR1 and CDR2: SGHAT and FQNNGV. J lost 8 bases, V lost 5 bases, and 5 bases had no gene match. The CDR3 DNA reads as TGTGCCAGCAGCCTCGGGACAGGGGAGGAAAAACTGTTTTTT. Translated: CASSLGTGEEKLFF.

The chain uses TRBV9 and TRBJ1-1; 8 positions match TRBD1. The ends lost 0 bases at V and 8 bases at J; junction bases unmatched: 3. CDR1 is SGDLS, CDR2 YYNGEE, per germline. The CDR3 consists of 13 residues. This CDR3 reads CASSVGGQGEAFF. The CDR3 DNA is TGTGCCAGCAGCGTAGGAGGACAGGGAGAAGCTTTCTTT. The variable domain in full, with the rest retrieved from reference TRBV9 and TRBJ1-1, is DSGVTQTPKHLITATGQRVTLRCSPRSGDLSVYWYQQSLDQGLQFLIQYYNGEERAKGNILERFSAQQFPDLHSELNLSSLELGDSALYFCASSVGGQGEAFFGQGTRLTVV.

The V call is TRBV19, the J call TRBJ1-1; the D is unclear. This CDR3 spans 16 amino acids. In germline, CDR1 is LNHDA, CDR2 SQIVND (reference sequence). With 5 bases removed from V and 1 base from J, the gap between germline ends came to 17 bases. In DNA form, the CDR3 reads TGTGCCAGTAGTGCCTCGGCCCGGGGAGGGAACACTGAAGCTTTCTTT. Amino acid sequence: CASSASARGGNTEAFF.

In its sample, this clone was seen a few times. The CDR3 DNA sequence: TGTGCCAGCAGTTACAAGGGGCAGGCCCCCTTGGGGTACGTC. Its protein is CASSYKGQAPLGYV. V gene TRBV6-6 combines with J gene TRBJ2-7; possibly TRBD1 for D (5 bases). Germline CDR1 is MNHNY and CDR2 is SVGAGI (reference sequence). V gave up 2 bases and J gave up 12 bases, with 20 bases separating them. This CDR3 has 14 residues.

The chain has TRBV27 and TRBJ1-2; tentatively, D is TRBD1 (6 bases). CDR3 length: 15 residues. Germline V lookup: CDR1 MNHEY, CDR2 SMNVEV (reference sequence). V was pared by 2 bases and J by 1 base, with 11 bases between. The CDR3 region is CASSLRGGFNYGYTF. The CDR3 DNA follows: TGTGCCAGCAGTTTAAGAGGGGGATTTAACTATGGCTACACCTTC.

The sample holds a few counts of this clone. The J gene is TRBJ1-2, the V gene TRBV6-4; 7 nucleotides line up with TRBD1. The CDR3 consists of 16 residues. Germline CDR1 is MRHNA and CDR2 is SNTAGT. V lost 0 bases to trimming and J lost 7 bases; unmatched junction nucleotides: 11. The CDR3: CASSDSPSATGAGYTF. CDR3 DNA: TGTGCCAGCAGTGACTCCCCTTCCGCAACAGGGGCTGGCTACACCTTC.

This sequence joins TRBV5-5 and TRBJ1-1; TRBD1 is a possible D gene (5 bases). Germline V gives CDR1 SGHKS, CDR2 YYEKEE (reference sequence). Between the trimmed V and J ends, which lost 7 bases and 6 bases, there was a span of 19 bases. The CDR3 covers 14 residues. The CDR3 DNA reads as TGTGCCAGCGGAGTGGGGCAGGGAGGAGCTGAAGCTTTCTTT. It codes for CASGVGQGGAEAFF.

This chain connects TRBV19 to TRBJ2-5, with TRBD2 matching over 7 bases. Germline CDR1 LNHDA, CDR2 SQIVND (reference sequence). This CDR3 spans 14 amino acids. Losses at the gene ends were 5 bases for V and 4 bases for J; bases not matched to a gene: 7. The CDR3: CASSDQAGRETQYF. The CDR3 DNA follows: TGTGCCAGTAGTGATCAAGCGGGGAGAGAGACCCAGTACTTC.

The chain uses TRBV30 and TRBJ2-1; possibly TRBD2 for D (7 bases). The germline gives CDR1 GTSNPN, CDR2 SVGIG (reference sequence). Trimming removed 0 bases at V and 2 bases at J, with 8 bases between. The CDR3 sequence is 14 residues long. In DNA, the CDR3 is TGTGCCTGGAGTGTGGGGGGGCCCTACAATGAGCAGTTCTTC. This codes for CAWSVGGPYNEQFF.

CDR3 residues: CATSIVREGTEAFF. CDR3 coding DNA: TGTGCCACCAGCATAGTCAGGGAAGGGACTGAAGCTTTCTTT. This sequence joins TRBV15 and TRBJ1-1, with D possibly TRBD1 on 5 matching bases. Germline CDR1 LNHNV, CDR2 YYDKDF (reference sequence). This CDR3 has 14 amino acids. Trimming cost V 4 bases and J 5 bases, with 14 bases left between them.

About this clone itself: Other DNA sequences in this specimen translate into the identical CDR3. V is TRBV30 and J is TRBJ1-1, with D unresolved. Germline values: CDR1 GTSNPN, CDR2 SVGIG (reference sequence). This CDR3 contains 13 residues. Trimming took 4 bases from V and 5 from J, leaving 14 bases between them. The CDR3 DNA follows: TGTGCCTGGACCCAGACTGCTTATACTGAAGCTTTCTTT. It codes for CAWTQTAYTEAFF.

The J gene is TRBJ1-5, the V gene TRBV19, with D possibly matching TRBD1 (6 bases). CDR1 and CDR2 from the germline V gene are LNHDA and SQIVND (reference sequence). V lost 3 bases and J lost 8, with 11 bases in between. The length of the CDR3 is 13 residues. The CDR3 DNA reads TGTGCCAGTAGTATTGCAGGGGAAAAGCCCCAGCATTTT. Translation: CASSIAGEKPQHF.

This clone has a single count. V and J are TRBV30 and TRBJ1-2; a possible D gene is TRBD1 (5 bases). The CDR3 is made up of 11 amino acids. Trimming pared 3 bases from V and 6 bases from J, leaving 8 bases between. Per germline, CDR1 GTSNPN and CDR2 SVGIG (reference sequence). CDR3 nucleotide sequence: TGTGCCTGGAGGGCAGGGAATGGCTACACCTTC. Protein: CAWRAGNGYTF.

The chain employs TRBV12-5 and TRBJ2-3, with D possibly matching TRBD1 (5 bases). Per the germline V gene, CDR1 is LGHNT and CDR2 is FRNRAP. V was cut by 6 bases and J by 5 bases, with 12 bases left in between. The CDR3 consists of 13 residues. Here the CDR3 DNA reads TGTGCTAGTGGAAGGGGCGCAGAAGATACGCAGTATTTT. Translated: CASGRGAEDTQYF.

V is TRBV27 and J is TRBJ1-4; 9 bases are a match to TRBD1. The CDR3 totals 15 residues. The germline V gene has CDR1 MNHEY and CDR2 SMNVEV (reference sequence). The junction had 9 bases not matched to a gene; V was cut back by 5 bases and J by 8 bases. The CDR3 bases are TGTGCCAGCAGTCTTACCGGGACAGGGCCCGAAAAACTGTTTTTT. Translated: CASSLTGTGPEKLFF. Combining the CDR3 with reference TRBV27 and TRBJ1-4 gives the whole variable domain EAQVTQNPRYLITVTGKKLTVTCSQNMNHEYMSWYRQDPGLGLRQIYYSMNVEVTDKGDVPEGYKVSRKEKRNFPLILESPSPNQTSLYFCASSLTGTGPEKLFFGSGTQLSVL.

The chain uses TRBV29-1 and TRBJ2-3, with D perhaps matching TRBD2 (6 bases). The ends were cut back, 7 bases at V and 2 bases at J, with 10 bases in the middle. CDR3 length equals 12 residues. Germline-derived CDR1 and CDR2 are SQVTM and ANQGSEA. CDR3 DNA: TGCAGCGCATGGGACTTCACAGATACGCAGTATTTT. Its protein is CSAWDFTDTQYF.

This clone has a single count. The genes are TRBV5-1 and TRBJ1-1; 9 bases align to TRBD1. CDR1 is SGHRS and CDR2 is YFSETQ in the germline V gene. The CDR3 is made up of 15 amino acids. V trimming: 3 bases; J trimming: 5 bases; junction bases outside the gene matches: 8. As DNA, the CDR3 is TGCGCCAGCAGCTCGTGGGGACAGGGCGGGACTGAAGCTTTCTTT. Translation: CASSSWGQGGTEAFF.

This chain links TRBV5-1 with TRBJ2-2; TRBD1 might be the D (6 bases). The germline CDR1 and CDR2 sequences are SGHRS and YFSETQ. Trimming took off 5 bases at V and 6 bases at J, with 17 bases between the two ends. This CDR3 contains 15 residues. CDR3 DNA: TGCGCCAGCAGAGCACAGGGCTACGGGTCCGGGGAGCTGTTTTTT. It specifies CASRAQGYGSGELFF.

The chain couples TRBV2 to TRBJ1-1; D is uncertain. This CDR3 region has 13 residues. Germline-derived CDR1 and CDR2 are SNHLY and FYNNEI. The V and J ends lost 7 bases and 2 bases respectively, with 11 bases between them. The DNA for the CDR3 is TGTGCCAGCATCGCAGGAACTAACACTGAAGCTTTCTTT. Its translation: CASIAGTNTEAFF.

The rearrangement links TRBV25-1 to TRBJ2-1; 10 bases match TRBD2. The CDR3 has 14 residues. Per the germline V gene, CDR1 is MGHDK and CDR2 is SYGVNS. J gave up 4 bases and V 6 bases, and 3 bases lay outside the gene matches. The CDR3 region is CASSVAGGYNEQFF. Here the CDR3 DNA reads TGTGCCAGCAGCGTAGCGGGAGGATACAATGAGCAGTTCTTC. Supplemented by reference TRBV25-1 and TRBJ2-1, the full variable domain reads EADIYQTPRYLVIGTGKKITLECSQTMGHDKMYWYQQDPGMELHLIHYSYGVNSTEKGDLSSESTVSRIRTEHFPLTLESARPSHTSQYLCASSVAGGYNEQFFGPGTRLTVL.

The gene calls are TRBV28 and TRBJ1-2, with D possibly being TRBD1 (5 bases). Germline V lookup: CDR1 MDHEN, CDR2 SYDVKM. The V end lost 3 bases, the J end lost 6 bases, and 14 bases lay between the germline ends. The length of the CDR3 is 14 residues. CDR3 nucleotide sequence: TGTGCCAGCAGTTTCCCAGGGAGGGTTGATGGCTACACCTTC. It codes for CASSFPGRVDGYTF.

The J gene is TRBJ1-2, the V gene TRBV2, with 7 nucleotides matching TRBD1. The CDR3 covers 16 residues. With V trimmed by 5 bases and J by 3 bases, 12 bases remained unmatched. Germline V gene lookup returns CDR1 SNHLY and CDR2 FYNNEI. The CDR3 loop reads CASSSETGFSDYGYTF. The CDR3 bases are TGTGCCAGCAGTTCAGAGACAGGGTTTTCTGACTATGGCTACACCTTC.

The chain couples TRBV29-1 to TRBJ2-1; 12 bases are shared with TRBD2. The CDR3 runs 15 residues. V dropped 4 bases and J dropped 6; count of bases not matched to a gene: 7. Germline V CDR1 and CDR2: SQVTM, ANQGSEA. The DNA of the CDR3 is TGCAGCGTTGTGGCTAGCGGGAGGGAGTTCAATGAGCAGTTCTTC. Encoded protein: CSVVASGREFNEQFF.

The chain joins TRBV7-9 to TRBJ2-3; a weak D match, TRBD2 (5 bases). From germline, CDR1 is SEHNR and CDR2 FQNEAQ (reference sequence). V shed 1 base and J shed 5 bases, with 19 bases lying between them. CDR3 length: 17 amino acids. The CDR3 spells CASSLGVTTDNLDTQYF. CDR3 coding DNA: TGTGCCAGCAGCTTAGGAGTGACTACCGACAACCTAGATACGCAGTATTTT.

The chain combines TRBV5-6 with TRBJ2-7; D gene unclear. CDR1 and CDR2 (germline): SGHDT, YYEEEE. Trimming cost V 0 bases and J 2 bases, with 9 bases left between them. The CDR3 covers 14 residues. The DNA of the CDR3 is TGTGCCAGCAGCTTGGGACACCGAACCTACGAGCAGTACGTC. Translating it yields CASSLGHRTYEQYV.

A word on this clone: The identical CDR3 is also encoded by other nucleotide sequences in the sample. The rearrangement links TRBV5-6 to TRBJ1-1; 10 nucleotides match TRBD1. This CDR3 is 16 amino acids long. CDR1 and CDR2 from the germline V gene are SGHDT and YYEEEE. Trimming cost V 2 bases and J 3 bases; bases outside gene matches: 7. The CDR3 loop is CASSLPGQGKDTEAFF. Written as DNA, the CDR3 is TGTGCCAGCAGCTTACCGGGACAGGGGAAGGACACTGAAGCTTTCTTT.